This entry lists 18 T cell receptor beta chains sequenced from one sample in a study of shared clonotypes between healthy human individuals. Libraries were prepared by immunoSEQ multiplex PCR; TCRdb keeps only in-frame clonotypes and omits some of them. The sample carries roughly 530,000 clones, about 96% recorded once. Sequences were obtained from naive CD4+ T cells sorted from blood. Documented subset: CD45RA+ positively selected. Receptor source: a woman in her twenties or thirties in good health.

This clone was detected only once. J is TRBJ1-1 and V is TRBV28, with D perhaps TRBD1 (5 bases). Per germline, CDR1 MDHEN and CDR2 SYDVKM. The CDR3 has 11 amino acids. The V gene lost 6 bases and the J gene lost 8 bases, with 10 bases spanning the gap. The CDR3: CASRGLLEAFF. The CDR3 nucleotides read TGTGCCAGCAGGGGACTGCTAGAAGCTTTCTTT.

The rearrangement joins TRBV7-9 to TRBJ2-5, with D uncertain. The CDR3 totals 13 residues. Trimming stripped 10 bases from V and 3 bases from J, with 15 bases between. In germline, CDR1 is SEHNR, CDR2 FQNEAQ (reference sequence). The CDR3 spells CATIRGPEETQYF. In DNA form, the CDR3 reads TGTGCCACCATCCGCGGACCGGAAGAGACCCAGTACTTC. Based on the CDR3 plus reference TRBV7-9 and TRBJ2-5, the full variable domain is DTGVSQNPRHKITKRGQNVTFRCDPISEHNRLYWYRQTLGQGPEFLTYFQNEAQLEKSRLLSDRFSAERPKGSFSTLEIQRTEQGDSAMYLCATIRGPEETQYFGPGTRLLVL.

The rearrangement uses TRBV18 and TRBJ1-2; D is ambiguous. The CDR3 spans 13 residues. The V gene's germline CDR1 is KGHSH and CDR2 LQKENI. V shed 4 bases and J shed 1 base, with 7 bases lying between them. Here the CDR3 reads CASSQSLNYGYTF. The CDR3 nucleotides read TGTGCCAGCTCACAGTCACTTAACTATGGCTACACCTTC.

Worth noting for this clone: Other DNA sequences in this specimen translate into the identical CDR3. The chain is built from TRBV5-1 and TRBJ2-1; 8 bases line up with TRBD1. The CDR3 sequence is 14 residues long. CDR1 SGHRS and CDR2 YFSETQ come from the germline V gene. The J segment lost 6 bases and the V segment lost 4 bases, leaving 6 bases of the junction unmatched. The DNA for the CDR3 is TGCGCCAGCAGCCCTATTACAGGGGGCAATGAGCAGTTCTTC. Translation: CASSPITGGNEQFF.

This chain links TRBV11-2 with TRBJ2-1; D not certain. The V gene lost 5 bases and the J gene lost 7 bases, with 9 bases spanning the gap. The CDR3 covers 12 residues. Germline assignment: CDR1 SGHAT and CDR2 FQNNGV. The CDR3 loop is CASSRLGNEQFF. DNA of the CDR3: TGTGCCAGCAGCCGGTTGGGGAATGAGCAGTTCTTC.

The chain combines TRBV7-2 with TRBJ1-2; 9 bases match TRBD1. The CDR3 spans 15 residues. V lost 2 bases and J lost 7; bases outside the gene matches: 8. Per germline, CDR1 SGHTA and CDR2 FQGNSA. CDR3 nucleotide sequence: TGTGCCAGCAGCTTATATTCGGGACAGGGAACTGGCTACACCTTC. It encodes CASSLYSGQGTGYTF.

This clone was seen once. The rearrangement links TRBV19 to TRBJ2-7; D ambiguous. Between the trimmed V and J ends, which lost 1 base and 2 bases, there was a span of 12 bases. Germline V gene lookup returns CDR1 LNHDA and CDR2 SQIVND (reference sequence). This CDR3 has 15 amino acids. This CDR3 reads CASSIAHLNTYEQYF. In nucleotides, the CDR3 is TGTGCCAGTAGTATAGCTCACCTCAATACCTACGAGCAGTACTTC.

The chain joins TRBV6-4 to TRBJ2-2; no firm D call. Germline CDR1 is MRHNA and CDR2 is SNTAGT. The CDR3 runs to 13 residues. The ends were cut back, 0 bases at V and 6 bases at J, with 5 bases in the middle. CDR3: CASSDSYPGELFF. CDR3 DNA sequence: TGTGCCAGCAGTGACTCGTACCCCGGGGAGCTGTTTTTT.

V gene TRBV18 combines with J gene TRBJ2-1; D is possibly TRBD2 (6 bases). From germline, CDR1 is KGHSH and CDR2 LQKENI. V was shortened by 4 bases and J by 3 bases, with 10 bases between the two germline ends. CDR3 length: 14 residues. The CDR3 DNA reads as TGTGCCAGCTCACACGGGGGAATCTACAATGAGCAGTTCTTC. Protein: CASSHGGIYNEQFF.

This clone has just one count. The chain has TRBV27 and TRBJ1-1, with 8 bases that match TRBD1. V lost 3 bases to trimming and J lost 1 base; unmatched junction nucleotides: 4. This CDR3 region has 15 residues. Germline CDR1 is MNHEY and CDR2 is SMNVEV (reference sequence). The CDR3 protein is CASSFGDRSNTEAFF. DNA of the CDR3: TGTGCCAGCAGTTTTGGGGACAGGTCGAACACTGAAGCTTTCTTT.

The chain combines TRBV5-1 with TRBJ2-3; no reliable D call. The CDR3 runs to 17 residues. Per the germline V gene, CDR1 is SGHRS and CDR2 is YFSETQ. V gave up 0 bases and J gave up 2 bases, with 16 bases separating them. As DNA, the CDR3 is TGCGCCAGCAGCTTGGAGGACCGATCTAAGTACACAGATACGCAGTATTTT. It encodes CASSLEDRSKYTDTQYF.

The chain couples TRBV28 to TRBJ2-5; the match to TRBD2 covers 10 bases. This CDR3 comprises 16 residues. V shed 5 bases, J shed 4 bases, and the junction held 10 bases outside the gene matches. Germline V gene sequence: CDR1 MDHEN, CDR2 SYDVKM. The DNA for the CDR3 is TGTGCCAGCAGTGGCTCTAGCGGGAGAGTTGGAGAGACCCAGTACTTC. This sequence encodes CASSGSSGRVGETQYF.

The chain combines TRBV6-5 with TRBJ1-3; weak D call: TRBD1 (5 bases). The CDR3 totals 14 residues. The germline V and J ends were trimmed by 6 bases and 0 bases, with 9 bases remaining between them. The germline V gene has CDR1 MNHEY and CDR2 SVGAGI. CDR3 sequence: CASRAGTSGNTIYF. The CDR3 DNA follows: TGTGCCAGCAGGGCAGGGACCTCTGGAAACACCATATATTTT.

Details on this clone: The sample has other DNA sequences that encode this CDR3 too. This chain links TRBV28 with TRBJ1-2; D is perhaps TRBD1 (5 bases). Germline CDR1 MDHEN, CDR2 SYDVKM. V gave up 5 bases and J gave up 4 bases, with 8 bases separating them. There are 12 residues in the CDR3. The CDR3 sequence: CASSLRGYGYTF. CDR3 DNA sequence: TGTGCCAGCAGTCTGAGGGGCTATGGCTACACCTTC.

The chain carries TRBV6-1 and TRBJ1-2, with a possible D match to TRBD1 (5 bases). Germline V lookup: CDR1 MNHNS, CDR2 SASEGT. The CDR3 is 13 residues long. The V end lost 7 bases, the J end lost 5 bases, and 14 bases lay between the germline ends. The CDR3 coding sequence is TGTGCCAGCATGGTGGGTGGGGGTTATGGCTACACCTTC. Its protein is CASMVGGGYGYTF.

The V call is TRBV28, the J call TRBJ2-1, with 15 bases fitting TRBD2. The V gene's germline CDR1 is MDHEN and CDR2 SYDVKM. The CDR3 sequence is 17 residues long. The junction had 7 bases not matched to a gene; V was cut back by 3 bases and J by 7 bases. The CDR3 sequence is CASSFPQGTSGRNEQFF. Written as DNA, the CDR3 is TGTGCCAGCAGTTTCCCCCAGGGGACTAGCGGGAGGAATGAGCAGTTCTTC.

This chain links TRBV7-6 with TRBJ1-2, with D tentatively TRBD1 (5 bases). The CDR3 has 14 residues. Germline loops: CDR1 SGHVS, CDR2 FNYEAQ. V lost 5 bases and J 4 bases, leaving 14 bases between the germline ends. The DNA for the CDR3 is TGTGCCAGCAGCCCGGGGGGGGGACTCTATGGCTACACCTTC. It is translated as CASSPGGGLYGYTF. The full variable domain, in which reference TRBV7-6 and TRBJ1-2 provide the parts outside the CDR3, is GAGVSQSPRYKVTKRGQDVALRCDPISGHVSLYWYRQALGQGPEFLTYFNYEAQQDKSGLPNDRFSAERPEGSISTLTIQRTEQRDSAMYRCASSPGGGLYGYTFGSGTRLTVV.

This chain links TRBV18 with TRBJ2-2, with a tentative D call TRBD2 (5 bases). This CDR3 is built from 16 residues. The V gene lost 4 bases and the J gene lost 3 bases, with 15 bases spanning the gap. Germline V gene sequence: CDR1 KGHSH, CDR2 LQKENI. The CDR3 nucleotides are TGTGCCAGCTCACAACTGGGAGTTATGGACACCGGGGAGCTGTTTTTT. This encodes CASSQLGVMDTGELFF.